One T cell receptor beta chain is described in this entry. Its antigen is still unknown. There are 16 residues in the CDR3. Germline lookup yields CDR1 KGHSH and CDR2 LQKENI. The V gene lost 6 bases and the J gene lost 4 bases, with 18 bases spanning the gap. This sample is drawn from a study of T cell responses to AZD1222 COVID-19 vaccine. Findings and caveats of the study: The study reported that nearly half of spike-specific TCRs target unmutated variant regions. Baseline serology detected seropositivity in only six or seven AZD1222 recipients.

The protocol was immunoSEQ multiplex PCR, while the TCRdb copy is restricted to in-frame clones and leaves out a portion. Here the sample spans 100,000 to 130,000 clones, roughly nine tenths being singletons. Sequencing used peripheral blood, obtained on day 0 of AZD1222 vaccination. The TCR comes from an adult in good health. The gene calls are TRBV18 and TRBJ2-2; no firm D call. The CDR3 nucleotides read TGTGCCAGCTCCCCAAGACAAACCCCGGGCACCGGGGAGCTGTTTTTT. Amino acids: CASSPRQTPGTGELFF. Using reference TRBV18 and TRBJ2-2 for the parts outside the CDR3, the full variable domain is NAGVMQNPRHLVRRRGQEARLRCSPMKGHSHVYWYRQLPEEGLKFMVYLQKENIIDESGMPKERFSAEFPKEGPSILRIQQVVRGDSAAYFCASSPRQTPGTGELFFGEGSRLTVL.